Listed below are T cell receptor beta chains from one sample, sequenced in a study of technical replicates of blood from several donors. Data came from immunoSEQ multiplex PCR; TCRdb stores just in-frame clones and leaves some out. The table shows roughly 60,000 clones, with over 85% occurring only once. The sample taken for sequencing was PBMCs. All receptors derive from a human donor in good health. Some clones in this sample may be carry-over from other donors' samples. Each CDR3 is given with its conserved first and last residue. The D gene is left open where the match is weak. A row's size may be missing; if present it is once, few, many or a size class.

D gene	clone size	V gene	J gene	CDR3 protein	CDR3 DNA
TRBD1	NA	TRBV7-2	TRBJ2-2	CASSLIGQAVTGELFF	TGTGCCAGCAGCCTTATCGGACAGGCGGTAACCGGGGAGCTGTTTTTT
TRBD2	NA	TRBV7-2	TRBJ2-4	CASSVLAGADRTKNIQYF	TGTGCCAGCAGCGTACTAGCGGGGGCCGACAGGACCAAAAACATTCAGTACTTC
TRBD2	NA	TRBV11-2	TRBJ2-1	CASSPLAGGDYNEQFF	TGTGCCAGCAGCCCTTTAGCGGGGGGGGATTACAATGAGCAGTTCTTC
TRBD2	NA	TRBV19	TRBJ2-7	CASSSAGTSSPYEQYF	TGTGCCAGTAGTAGCGCCGGGACTAGTTCACCCTACGAGCAGTACTTC
TRBD1	NA	TRBV2	TRBJ2-5	CASIPGQGYGKTQYF	TGTGCCAGCATCCCGGGACAGGGGTATGGAAAGACCCAGTACTTC
NA	NA	TRBV15	TRBJ2-7	CATSRDLGHEEYF	TGTGCCACCAGCAGAGATTTGGGGCACGAGGAGTACTTC
TRBD1	few	TRBV27	TRBJ1-1	CANPGTGDDEAFF	TGTGCCAACCCCGGGACAGGGGATGATGAAGCTTTCTTT
TRBD1	NA	TRBV9	TRBJ2-7	CASSVGQGASYEQYF	TGTGCCAGCAGCGTGGGACAGGGGGCGTCCTACGAGCAGTACTTC
TRBD2	NA	TRBV7-8	TRBJ2-7	CASSFQWVSGGTYNVYEQYF	TGTGCCAGCAGCTTTCAATGGGTTAGCGGGGGGACATACAATGTCTACGAGCAGTACTTC
NA	NA	TRBV5-1	TRBJ2-1	CASSLELALWDEQFF	TGCGCCAGCAGCTTGGAATTAGCACTATGGGATGAGCAGTTCTTC
TRBD2	NA	TRBV11-2	TRBJ2-7	CASSPISGRGGQYF	TGTGCCAGCAGCCCCATCAGCGGGAGGGGAGGGCAGTACTTC
TRBD2	once	TRBV27	TRBJ2-7	CASRQRGGLLEQYF	TGTGCCAGTCGACAGCGGGGGGGCCTCCTCGAGCAGTACTTC
NA	NA	TRBV5-1	TRBJ2-3	CASSLRERPDTQYF	TGCGCCAGCAGCTTACGGGAGAGACCAGATACGCAGTATTTT
NA	once	TRBV2	TRBJ2-3	CASIVRAGDRDTQYF	TGTGCCAGCATAGTCCGGGCAGGGGATCGAGATACGCAGTATTTT
TRBD2	NA	TRBV6-5	TRBJ2-1	CASSYSTSGEQFF	TGTGCCAGCAGTTACTCTACTAGCGGGGAGCAGTTCTTC
NA	NA	TRBV28	TRBJ2-3	CASSFARGTDTQYF	TGTGCCAGCAGTTTCGCCAGGGGTACAGATACGCAGTATTTT
NA	NA	TRBV5-8	TRBJ2-3	CASSLGANTDTQYF	TGTGCCAGCAGCCTTGGGGCGAACACAGATACGCAGTATTTT
TRBD1	NA	TRBV6-5	TRBJ2-7	CASSPGTGVHEQYF	TGTGCCAGCAGCCCCGGGACAGGGGTCCACGAGCAGTACTTC
NA	once	TRBV10-2	TRBJ2-7	CASSWTRSSYEQYF	TGCGCCAGCAGTTGGACTCGGAGCTCCTACGAGCAGTACTTC
NA	NA	TRBV9	TRBJ2-7	CASSVGTYPYEQYF	TGTGCCAGCAGCGTAGGCACTTACCCCTACGAGCAGTACTTC
NA	NA	TRBV12-5	TRBJ2-3	CASGPNSDTQYF	TGTGCTAGTGGCCCCAATTCAGATACGCAGTATTTT
TRBD2	few	TRBV4-2	TRBJ2-3	CASSFGTSGGADTQYF	TGTGCCAGCAGCTTTGGGACTAGCGGGGGGGCAGATACGCAGTATTTT
TRBD2	NA	TRBV4-3	TRBJ2-3	CASSQQRGSTDTQYF	TGCGCCAGCAGCCAGCAGCGGGGTAGCACAGATACGCAGTATTTT
NA	NA	TRBV7-2	TRBJ2-7	CASSLAPSDEQYF	TGTGCCAGCAGCTTAGCCCCGAGCGACGAGCAGTACTTC
TRBD2	NA	TRBV19	TRBJ2-1	CASTLLAGTLNEQFF	TGTGCCAGTACCCTACTAGCGGGGACCCTCAATGAGCAGTTCTTC
NA	once	TRBV28	TRBJ1-6	CASSLSRDYNSPLHF	TGTGCCAGCAGTTTGTCTCGGGACTATAATTCACCCCTCCACTTT
TRBD2	NA	TRBV13	TRBJ2-4	CASSSLGLAGVGMAKNIQYF	TGTGCCAGCAGCTCCCTCGGACTAGCGGGTGTGGGGATGGCCAAAAACATTCAGTACTTC
NA	NA	TRBV6-5	TRBJ1-6	CASSSGTKNSPLHF	TGTGCCAGCAGTAGTGGGACAAAAAATTCACCCCTCCACTTT
TRBD2	NA	TRBV5-1	TRBJ2-1	CASSLLAGGPWQFF	TGCGCCAGCAGCTTACTTGCGGGAGGGCCTTGGCAGTTCTTC
NA	NA	TRBV27	TRBJ2-3	CASSLMGGPTDTQYF	TGTGCCAGCAGTTTAATGGGGGGACCCACAGATACGCAGTATTTT
NA	NA	TRBV7-3	TRBJ2-5	CASSSQFGGQETQYF	TGTGCCAGCAGCTCCCAATTTGGGGGGCAAGAGACCCAGTACTTC
NA	NA	TRBV15	TRBJ2-7	CATSRDGGAGEQYF	TGTGCCACCAGCAGAGATGGGGGGGCGGGCGAGCAGTACTTC
TRBD1	NA	TRBV30	TRBJ1-5	CAWSPGQASNQPQHF	TGTGCCTGGAGTCCTGGACAGGCTAGCAATCAGCCCCAGCATTTT
TRBD1	NA	TRBV2	TRBJ1-6	CASSETGDSSYNSPLHF	TGTGCCAGCAGTGAAACCGGGGACAGCTCCTATAATTCACCCCTCCACTTT
TRBD2	NA	TRBV7-3	TRBJ2-7	CASSLHLPGTSDEQYF	TGTGCCAGCAGCTTACACCTTCCCGGGACTAGCGACGAGCAGTACTTC
TRBD1	NA	TRBV7-2	TRBJ1-1	CASSLGQGLFYNTEAFF	TGTGCCAGCAGCCTTGGACAGGGGCTATTTTATAACACTGAAGCTTTCTTT
TRBD2	NA	TRBV6-5	TRBJ2-2	CASNPSGNTGELFF	TGTGCCAGCAACCCTAGCGGGAACACCGGGGAGCTGTTTTTT
NA	NA	TRBV27	TRBJ2-5	CASSLDRTQETQYF	TGTGCCAGCAGTTTAGACAGGACGCAAGAGACCCAGTACTTC
NA	NA	TRBV6-4	TRBJ2-2	CASSDSQTGELFF	TGTGCCAGCAGTGACTCTCAAACCGGGGAGCTGTTTTTT
TRBD2	NA	TRBV5-5	TRBJ2-7	CASSFPTSGTYEQYF	TGTGCCAGCAGCTTTCCTACTAGCGGAACCTACGAGCAGTACTTC
NA	NA	TRBV6-5	TRBJ1-4	CASSYNAGATNEKLFF	TGTGCCAGCAGTTACAATGCAGGGGCAACTAATGAAAAACTGTTTTTT
TRBD1	NA	TRBV13	TRBJ2-7	CASSDPGQGGEEQYF	TGTGCCAGCAGCGATCCGGGACAGGGGGGGGAGGAGCAGTACTTC
NA	NA	TRBV7-2	TRBJ2-1	CASSLRGGAYNEQFF	TGTGCCAGCAGCTTAAGGGGGGGGGCCTACAATGAGCAGTTCTTC